A single sample is the source of the 24 T cell receptor beta chains below, sequenced in a study of T cells in Graves' hyperthyroidism and ophthalmopathy. The source material, RNA transcripts, was used to amplify TCR beta CDR3 regions. The TCR CDR3 first-round RT-PCR relied on the HTBI primer set. TCRdb reanalysed the multiplex PCR reads using MiXCR and keeps one entry per CDR3 protein. The profile shows about 270,000 distinct CDR3 sequences, approximately 21% of them singletons. Sequenced: blood. These receptors all come from a man aged 25 to 40 with Graves' ophthalmopathy.

This clonotype was counted a single time. The chain joins TRBV5-6 to TRBJ1-6, with 11 bases that match TRBD1. The CDR3 has 16 residues. J gave up 7 bases and V 4 bases, and 7 bases lay outside the gene matches. The V gene's germline CDR1 is SGHDT and CDR2 YYEEEE. Written as DNA, the CDR3 is TGTGCCAGCAGCATTCCGGGACAGGGGGACAATTCACCCCTCCACTTT. Amino acid sequence: CASSIPGQGDNSPLHF.

The rearrangement links TRBV24-1 to TRBJ2-1; 8 positions match TRBD1. The CDR3 sequence is 14 residues long. CDR1 is KGHDR and CDR2 is SFDVKD in the germline V gene. J gave up 14 bases and V 3 bases, and 11 bases lay outside the gene matches. CDR3 amino acids: CATSDMRTGWKKFF. The CDR3 DNA reads as TGTGCCACCAGTGATATGAGGACAGGGTGGAAAAAGTTCTTC.

A note on this clonotype: This clone may be a read error of a much larger clone one base away. The chain recombines TRBV30 with TRBJ1-1; no clear D gene. The germline CDR1 and CDR2 sequences are GTSNPN and SVGIG (reference sequence). The CDR3 covers 15 residues. The CDR3 here is CAWKYGTFMNTGAFF. CDR3 bases: TGTGCCTGGAAGTATGGTACGTTTATGAACACTGGAGCTTTCTTT. Together with reference TRBV30 and TRBJ1-1, the CDR3 gives the full variable domain: SQTIHQWPATLVQPVGSPLSLECTVEGTSNPNLYWYRQAAGRGLQLLFYSVGIGQISSEVPQNLSASRPQDRQFILSSKKLLLSDSGFYLCAWKYGTFMNTGAFFGQGTRLTVV.

This clonotype was recorded many times. The CDR3 region is CSASARGLGVDTQYF. The CDR3 DNA follows: TGCAGTGCTAGCGCTCGGGGACTAGGTGTAGATACGCAGTATTTT. The V gene is TRBV20-1, the J gene TRBJ2-3; the match to TRBD2 covers 8 bases. Germline loops: CDR1 DFQATT, CDR2 SNEGSKA (reference sequence). The J segment lost 5 bases and the V segment lost 3 bases, leaving 10 bases of the junction unmatched. The CDR3 consists of 15 residues.

V is TRBV2 and J is TRBJ1-1; 7 positions match TRBD1. V lost 6 bases and J lost 4; bases outside the gene matches: 8. The CDR3 is 14 amino acids. Per the germline V gene, CDR1 is SNHLY and CDR2 is FYNNEI. CDR3 coding DNA: TGTGCCAGCAGCGCTTCGACAGGGTTCACTGAAGCTTTCTTT. This encodes CASSASTGFTEAFF.

The chain uses TRBV24-1 and TRBJ2-7, with TRBD2 matching over 7 bases. V shed 3 bases and J 0 bases; nucleotides not matched to a gene: 4. Germline V gene sequence: CDR1 KGHDR, CDR2 SFDVKD. This CDR3 has 15 residues. Here the CDR3 reads CATSDPASGSYEQYF. The CDR3 DNA sequence: TGTGCCACCAGTGATCCGGCTAGCGGCTCCTACGAGCAGTACTTC.

This clonotype was picked up many times. The J gene is TRBJ1-5, the V gene TRBV11-2; TRBD1 is a possible D gene (5 bases). CDR3 length: 16 residues. The germline CDR1 and CDR2 sequences are SGHAT and FQNNGV. V lost 0 bases to trimming and J lost 5 bases, with 14 bases between them. The CDR3 is CASSLDHRGPYQPQHF. The CDR3 DNA sequence: TGTGCCAGCAGCTTAGATCACCGGGGACCATATCAGCCCCAGCATTTT.

This chain links TRBV29-1 with TRBJ2-7; TRBD1 matches at 9 bases. CDR3 length equals 13 residues. V trimming: 7 bases; J trimming: 3 bases; junction bases outside the gene matches: 7. Germline CDR1 and CDR2: SQVTM and ANQGSEA. CDR3: CSARDRDYYEQYF. In DNA, the CDR3 is TGCAGCGCCCGGGACAGGGATTACTACGAGCAGTACTTC.

At least ten counts were recorded for this clonotype. This rearrangement joins TRBV6-2 or TRBV6-3 to TRBJ2-7; perhaps TRBD2 as D (5 bases). The CDR3 totals 13 residues. Germline CDR1 MNHEY, CDR2 SVGEGT. V dropped 7 bases and J dropped 2 bases, with 12 bases sitting between them. For the CDR3, the DNA is TGTGCCAGCAATCCCAGCGGCCCCTACGAGCAGTACTTC. This sequence encodes CASNPSGPYEQYF.

V is TRBV20-1 and J is TRBJ2-5, with 9 bases aligning to TRBD1. The CDR3 loop spans 14 amino acids. CDR1 and CDR2 from the germline V gene are DFQATT and SNEGSKA (reference sequence). Germline trimming cut 5 bases from V and 4 bases from J; bases unmatched to any gene: 8. Here the CDR3 DNA reads TGCAGTGCTGCAAGACAGGGGGTACGAGAGACCCAGTACTTC. Translated: CSAARQGVRETQYF.

This clonotype was detected only a few times. V and J are TRBV9 and TRBJ1-5; no reliable D call. Germline V CDR1 and CDR2: SGDLS, YYNGEE. Trimming removed 0 bases at V and 5 bases at J, with 12 bases between. The CDR3 loop spans 15 amino acids. As DNA, the CDR3 is TGTGCCAGCAGCGTAGACCCACAGCCAGATCAGCCCCAGCATTTT. This encodes CASSVDPQPDQPQHF. The whole variable domain, filled in from reference TRBV9 and TRBJ1-5, reads DSGVTQTPKHLITATGQRVTLRCSPRSGDLSVYWYQQSLDQGLQFLIQYYNGEERAKGNILERFSAQQFPDLHSELNLSSLELGDSALYFCASSVDPQPDQPQHFGDGTRLSIL.

The table lists this clonotype with a few counts. The rearrangement uses TRBV9 and TRBJ2-2; D unclear. Trimming left V 1 base short and J 2 bases short, with 9 bases between. The CDR3 is 15 residues long. Germline V gives CDR1 SGDLS, CDR2 YYNGEE. The CDR3 DNA sequence: TGTGCCAGCAGCGTAAATCCTCTAAACACCGGGGAGCTGTTTTTT. Its protein product is CASSVNPLNTGELFF.

This clonotype was seen ten or more times. V is TRBV20-1 and J is TRBJ2-1; 8 bases map to TRBD2. CDR1 and CDR2 from the germline V gene are DFQATT and SNEGSKA (reference sequence). CDR3 length: 14 amino acids. V lost 3 bases, J lost 5 bases, and 6 bases stayed unmatched. CDR3 sequence (DNA): TGCAGTGCTAGTCGCCGGGAGGGCCACAATGAGCAGTTCTTC. Translation gives CSASRREGHNEQFF.

This clonotype occurred many times. V gene TRBV2 combines with J gene TRBJ2-7, with 7 bases that match TRBD2. CDR3 length: 13 amino acids. Germline CDR1 is SNHLY and CDR2 is FYNNEI. Trimming at V came to 8 bases and at J to 1 base, leaving 5 bases not matched to a gene. CDR3 sequence: CASGKGGSYEQYF. The CDR3 nucleotides are TGTGCCAGCGGAAAGGGAGGGTCCTACGAGCAGTACTTC.

This clonotype was counted a few times. The J gene is TRBJ2-2, the V gene TRBV9; tentatively, D is TRBD2 (6 bases). The CDR3 length is 15 residues. V dropped 0 bases and J dropped 6 bases, with 12 bases sitting between them. Germline V gene data show CDR1 as SGDLS and CDR2 as YYNGEE. CDR3 in DNA: TGTGCCAGCAGCGTAGTTGGGGGAGGAGCCGGGGAGCTGTTTTTT. Encoded protein: CASSVVGGGAGELFF. The whole variable domain, remainder taken from reference TRBV9 and TRBJ2-2, is DSGVTQTPKHLITATGQRVTLRCSPRSGDLSVYWYQQSLDQGLQFLIQYYNGEERAKGNILERFSAQQFPDLHSELNLSSLELGDSALYFCASSVVGGGAGELFFGEGSRLTVL.

This rearrangement joins TRBV24-1 to TRBJ2-2; the match to TRBD1 covers 10 bases. The J segment lost 7 bases and the V segment lost 7 bases, leaving 5 bases of the junction unmatched. Germline assignment: CDR1 KGHDR and CDR2 SFDVKD. CDR3 length equals 14 residues. DNA for the CDR3: TGTGCCACCAGATCGACAGGGGGCAACGGGGAGCTGTTTTTT. Residues: CATRSTGGNGELFF.

This sequence joins TRBV28 and TRBJ2-5; TRBD2 aligns across 8 bases. The CDR3 is 14 residues long. V lost 6 bases and J lost 2; bases outside the gene matches: 5. CDR1 MDHEN and CDR2 SYDVKM come from the germline V gene. CDR3 sequence: CASSLAGKQETQYF. The CDR3 DNA reads as TGTGCCAGCAGCTTAGCGGGAAAACAAGAGACCCAGTACTTC.

V usage is TRBV5-1 and J usage is TRBJ2-6; perhaps TRBD1 as D (6 bases). The CDR3 runs to 18 residues. Trimming left V 1 base short and J 0 bases short, with 14 bases between. CDR1 and CDR2 from the germline V gene are SGHRS and YFSETQ. The chain's CDR3 is CASSLHGTTASGANVLTF. The CDR3 nucleotides are TGCGCCAGCAGCTTGCATGGGACAACAGCCTCTGGGGCCAACGTCCTGACTTTC.

The chain links TRBV7-3 to TRBJ2-3; TRBD1 is a possible D gene (5 bases). CDR1 and CDR2 (germline): SGHTA, FQGTGA. This CDR3 contains 13 residues. Trimming removed 5 bases from V and 5 bases from J, with 11 bases in between. CDR3 protein: CASSRTLVDTQYF. CDR3 coding DNA: TGTGCCAGCAGCCGGACACTGGTAGATACGCAGTATTTT. Together with reference TRBV7-3 and TRBJ2-3, the CDR3 gives the full variable domain: GAGVSQTPSNKVTEKGKYVELRCDPISGHTALYWYRQSLGQGPEFLIYFQGTGAADDSGLPNDRFFAVRPEGSVSTLKIQRTERGDSAVYLCASSRTLVDTQYFGPGTRLTVL.

The V gene is TRBV5-5, the J gene TRBJ1-5, with TRBD1 as a possible D gene (5 bases). CDR1 SGHKS and CDR2 YYEKEE come from the germline V gene (reference sequence). CDR3 length: 16 residues. Trimming cost V 5 bases and J 2 bases, with 17 bases left between them. The CDR3 region is CASSPTPMGRNQPQHF. CDR3 DNA: TGTGCCAGCAGTCCTACCCCTATGGGACGCAATCAGCCCCAGCATTTT.

This rearrangement joins TRBV11-1 to TRBJ2-5; 8 bases match TRBD2. The trim removed 2 bases at V and 4 bases at J, leaving 6 bases unmatched. Per the germline V gene, CDR1 is SGHAT and CDR2 is FQDESV (reference sequence). The CDR3 has 15 residues. CDR3 sequence reads: CASSLRTSSRETQYF. As DNA, the CDR3 is TGTGCCAGCAGCTTAAGGACTAGCAGTCGAGAGACCCAGTACTTC. The full variable domain, with the rest looked up from reference TRBV11-1 and TRBJ2-5, is EAEVAQSPRYKITEKSQAVAFWCDPISGHATLYWYRQILGQGPELLVQFQDESVVDDSQLPKDRFSAERLKGVDSTLKIQPAELGDSAMYLCASSLRTSSRETQYFGPGTRLLVL.

The gene calls are TRBV29-1 and TRBJ2-5, with no clear D. The CDR3 extends over 12 amino acids. Germline V CDR1 and CDR2: SQVTM, ANQGSEA. Trimming took 6 bases from V and 5 from J, leaving 13 bases between them. The CDR3 DNA follows: TGCAGCGTCGATCTGGCCCGGGAGACCCAGTACTTC. Translating it yields CSVDLARETQYF.

The chain is built from TRBV10-3 and TRBJ2-1; D unclear. The CDR3 is 13 amino acids. CDR1 and CDR2 from the germline V gene are ENHRY and SYGVKD. The V gene lost 0 bases and the J gene lost 9 bases, with 9 bases spanning the gap. This CDR3 reads CAISESLVGEQFF. CDR3 DNA: TGTGCCATCAGTGAGTCGTTGGTGGGTGAGCAGTTCTTC.

This chain uses TRBV5-1 with TRBJ1-1, with D possibly matching TRBD1 (5 bases). This CDR3 spans 15 amino acids. Germline-derived CDR1 and CDR2 are SGHRS and YFSETQ. V lost 0 bases, J lost 2 bases, and 11 bases lay in between. CDR3 sequence: CASSLEGRVNTEAFF. DNA of the CDR3: TGCGCCAGCAGCTTGGAGGGCAGGGTTAACACTGAAGCTTTCTTT.